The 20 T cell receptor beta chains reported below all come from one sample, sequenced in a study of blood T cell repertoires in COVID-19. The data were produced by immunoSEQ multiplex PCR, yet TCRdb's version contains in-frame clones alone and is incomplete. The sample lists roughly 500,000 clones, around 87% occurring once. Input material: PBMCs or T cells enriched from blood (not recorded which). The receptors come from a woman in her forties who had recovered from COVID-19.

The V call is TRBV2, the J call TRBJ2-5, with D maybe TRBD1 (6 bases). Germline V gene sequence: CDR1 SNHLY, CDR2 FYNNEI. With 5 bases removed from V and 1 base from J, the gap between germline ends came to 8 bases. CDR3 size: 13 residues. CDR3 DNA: TGTGCCAGCAGTAGACAGGTCCAAGAGACCCAGTACTTC. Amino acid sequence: CASSRQVQETQYF.

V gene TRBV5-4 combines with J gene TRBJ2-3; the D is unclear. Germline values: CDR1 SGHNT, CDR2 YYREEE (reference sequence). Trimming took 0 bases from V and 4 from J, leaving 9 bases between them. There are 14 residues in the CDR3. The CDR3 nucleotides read TGTGCCAGCAGCTTGGAAGTTAGCTCAGATACGCAGTATTTT. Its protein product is CASSLEVSSDTQYF.

The CDR3, as DNA: TGTGCCAGCAGCTTATTACCCCGGGCAGATACGCAGTATTTT. Translating gives CASSLLPRADTQYF. The genes are TRBV7-8 and TRBJ2-3; D gene uncertain. V was pared by 2 bases and J by 4 bases, with 10 bases between. From germline, CDR1 is SGHVS and CDR2 FQNEAQ. The CDR3 length is 14 residues.

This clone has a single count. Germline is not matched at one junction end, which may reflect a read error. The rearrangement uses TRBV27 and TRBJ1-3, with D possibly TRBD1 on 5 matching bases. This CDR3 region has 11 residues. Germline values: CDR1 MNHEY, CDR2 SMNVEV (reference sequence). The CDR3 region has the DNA TGTGCCAGCAGTTTTGACCCAGCCAGGGATTTT. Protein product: CASSFDPARDF.

CDR3 region: CASSIVGRTEAFF. Written as DNA, the CDR3 is TGTGCCAGTAGTATTGTGGGGAGGACTGAAGCTTTCTTT. The genes are TRBV19 and TRBJ1-1; no clear D gene. CDR3 length equals 13 residues. CDR1 is LNHDA and CDR2 is SQIVND in the germline V gene (reference sequence). With 3 bases removed from V and 5 bases from J, the gap between germline ends came to 10 bases.

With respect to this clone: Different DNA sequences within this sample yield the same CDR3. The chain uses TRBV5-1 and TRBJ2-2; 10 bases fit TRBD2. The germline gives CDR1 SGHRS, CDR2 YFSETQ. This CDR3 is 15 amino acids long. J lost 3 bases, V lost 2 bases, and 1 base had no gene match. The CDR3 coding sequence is TGCGCCAGCAGCTTAAGCGGGAGGGACACCGGGGAGCTGTTTTTT. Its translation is CASSLSGRDTGELFF.

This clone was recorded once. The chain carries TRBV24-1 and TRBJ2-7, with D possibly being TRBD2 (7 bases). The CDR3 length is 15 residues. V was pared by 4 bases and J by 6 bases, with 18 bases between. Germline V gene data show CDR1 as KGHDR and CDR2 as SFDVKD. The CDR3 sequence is CATSDNKGGDREQYF. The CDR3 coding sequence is TGTGCCACCAGTGACAATAAGGGGGGGGATCGCGAGCAGTACTTC.

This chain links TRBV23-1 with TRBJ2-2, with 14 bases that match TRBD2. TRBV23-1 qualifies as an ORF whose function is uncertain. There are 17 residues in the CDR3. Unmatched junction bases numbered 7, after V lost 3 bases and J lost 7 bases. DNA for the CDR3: TGCGCCAGCAGTCACGGGACTAGCGGGAGTAAGGTCGGGGAGCTGTTTTTT. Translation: CASSHGTSGSKVGELFF.

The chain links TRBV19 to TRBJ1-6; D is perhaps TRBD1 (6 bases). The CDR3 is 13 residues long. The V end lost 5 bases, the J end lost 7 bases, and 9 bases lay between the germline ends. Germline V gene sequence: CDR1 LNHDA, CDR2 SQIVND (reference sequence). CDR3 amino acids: CASSFQGNSPLHF. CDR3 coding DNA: TGTGCCAGTAGTTTCCAGGGGAATTCACCCCTCCACTTT. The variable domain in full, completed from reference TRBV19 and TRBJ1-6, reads DGGITQSPKYLFRKEGQNVTLSCEQNLNHDAMYWYRQDPGQGLRLIYYSQIVNDFQKGDIAEGYSVSREKKESFPLTVTSAQKNPTAFYLCASSFQGNSPLHFGNGTRLTVT.

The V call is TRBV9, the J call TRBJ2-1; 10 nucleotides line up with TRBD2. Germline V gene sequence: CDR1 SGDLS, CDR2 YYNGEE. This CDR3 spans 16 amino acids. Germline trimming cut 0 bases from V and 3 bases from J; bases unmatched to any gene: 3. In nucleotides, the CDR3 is TGTGCCAGCAGCGTAGTTGGGACTAGCGACTACAATGAGCAGTTCTTC. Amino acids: CASSVVGTSDYNEQFF.

CDR3 nucleotide sequence: TGTGCCAGTAGTATAGGATCCACAGGGCTAACTGAAGCTTTCTTT. Amino acid sequence: CASSIGSTGLTEAFF. J is TRBJ1-1 and V is TRBV19, with a possible D match to TRBD1 (6 bases). The germline gives CDR1 LNHDA, CDR2 SQIVND (reference sequence). Trimming stripped 1 base from V and 5 bases from J, with 14 bases between. This CDR3 region has 15 residues.

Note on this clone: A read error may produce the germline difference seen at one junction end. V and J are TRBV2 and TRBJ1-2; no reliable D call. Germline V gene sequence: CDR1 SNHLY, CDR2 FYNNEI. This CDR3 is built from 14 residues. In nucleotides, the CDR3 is TGTGCCAGCAGTGAAGGAGGTCAAGGCAGAGAAGACTACTTC. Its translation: CASSEGGQGREDYF.

The CDR3 DNA sequence: TGTGCCAGTAGTCTCCGACAGGGGACTGGCTACACCTTC. Its translation: CASSLRQGTGYTF. This chain connects TRBV19 to TRBJ1-2; 8 nucleotides align to TRBD1. Trimming cost V 5 bases and J 7 bases; bases outside gene matches: 6. The CDR3 covers 13 residues. Germline lookup yields CDR1 LNHDA and CDR2 SQIVND (reference sequence).

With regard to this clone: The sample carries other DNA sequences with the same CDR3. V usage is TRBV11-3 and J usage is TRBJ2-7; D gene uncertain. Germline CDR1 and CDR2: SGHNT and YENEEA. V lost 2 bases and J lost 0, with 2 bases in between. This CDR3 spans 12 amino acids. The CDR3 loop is CASSLLSYEQYF. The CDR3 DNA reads TGTGCCAGCAGCTTACTCTCCTACGAGCAGTACTTC.

CDR3 sequence reads: CASSLFLSAEHYEQYF. As DNA, the CDR3 is TGTGCCAGCAGCTTGTTTTTGTCGGCGGAACACTACGAGCAGTACTTC. The V and J genes are TRBV5-6 and TRBJ2-7, with D unresolved. In germline, CDR1 is SGHDT, CDR2 YYEEEE. The V gene lost 1 base and the J gene lost 3 bases, with 17 bases spanning the gap. The CDR3 length is 16 residues.

The CDR3 reads CASSPFQGDYTF. DNA for the CDR3: TGTGCCAGCTCACCATTCCAGGGTGACTACACCTTC. The chain joins TRBV18 to TRBJ1-2; D might be TRBD1 (5 bases). Germline V lookup: CDR1 KGHSH, CDR2 LQKENI. V lost 2 bases, J lost 10 bases, and 11 bases lay in between. This CDR3 has 12 amino acids.

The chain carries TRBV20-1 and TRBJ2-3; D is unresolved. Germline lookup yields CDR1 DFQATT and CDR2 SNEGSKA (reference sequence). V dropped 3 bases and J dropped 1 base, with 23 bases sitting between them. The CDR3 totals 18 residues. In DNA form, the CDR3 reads TGCAGTGCTAGTCCCCCCCGTCTACTTAATGCCCGCACAGATACGCAGTATTTT. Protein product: CSASPPRLLNARTDTQYF.

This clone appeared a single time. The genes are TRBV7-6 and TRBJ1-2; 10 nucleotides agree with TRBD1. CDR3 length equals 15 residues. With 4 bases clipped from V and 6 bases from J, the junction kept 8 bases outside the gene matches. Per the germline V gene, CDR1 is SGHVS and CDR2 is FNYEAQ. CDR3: CASSSDRGRYHGYTF. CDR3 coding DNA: TGTGCCAGCAGCTCCGACAGGGGGCGTTATCATGGCTACACCTTC.

CDR3 sequence (DNA): TGTGCCAGCAGTTACTCGCCTGACAGATATGGCTACACCTTC. Translating gives CASSYSPDRYGYTF. The rearrangement links TRBV6-2 or TRBV6-3 to TRBJ1-2; D perhaps matches TRBD1 (5 bases). The CDR3 sequence is 14 residues long. CDR1 is MNHEY and CDR2 is SVGEGT in the germline V gene. Trimming left V 0 bases short and J 5 bases short, with 10 bases between.

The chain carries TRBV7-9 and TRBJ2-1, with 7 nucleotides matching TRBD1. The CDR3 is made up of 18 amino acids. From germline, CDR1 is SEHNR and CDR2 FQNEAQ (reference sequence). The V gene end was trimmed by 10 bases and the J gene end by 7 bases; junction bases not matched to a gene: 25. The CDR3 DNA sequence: TGTGCCATCCCGCAAACCTACTCGGGGACAGCCCTTTGGAATGAGCAGTTCTTC. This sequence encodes CAIPQTYSGTALWNEQFF.